A selection of T cell receptor beta chains follows, all from one sample in a study of regulatory T cells. This table comes from immunoSEQ multiplex PCR, and its TCRdb copy is limited to in-frame clones, with some not included. Of some 38,000 clones listed, about 89% were seen once; the top ten hold about 2.5%. The sequenced sample was conventional CD4+ T cells sorted from blood. These receptors were obtained from a young adult with CD3G deficiency. The CDR3 runs from the conserved cysteine through the conserved F or W. The order of the fields is V gene, D gene, J gene, clone size, CDR3 DNA, CDR3 protein. A D gene is named only where the DNA matches it firmly. Some rows have no size entry. The others give once, few or many, or a class for an expanded clone.

v_gene: TRBV6-6
d_gene: TRBD1
j_gene: TRBJ2-7
abundance: few
CDR3nt: TGTGCCAGCAGCAGCCAATATACAGGGGTCGAGCAGTACTTC
CDR3aa: CASSSQYTGVEQYF

v_gene: TRBV19
d_gene: NA
j_gene: TRBJ1-1
abundance: NA
CDR3nt: TGTGCCAGTAGGGGCGGCAGGGGCGAAGCTTTCTTT
CDR3aa: CASRGGRGEAFF

v_gene: TRBV5-1
d_gene: NA
j_gene: TRBJ2-1
abundance: NA
CDR3nt: TGCGCCAGCAGCTTAGCGCACAACAATGAGCAGTTCTTC
CDR3aa: CASSLAHNNEQFF

v_gene: TRBV6-6
d_gene: NA
j_gene: TRBJ2-7
abundance: NA
CDR3nt: TGTGCCAGCAGTTACTCGAGTGAAGGGTCCTACGAGCAGTACTTC
CDR3aa: CASSYSSEGSYEQYF

v_gene: TRBV7-9
d_gene: NA
j_gene: TRBJ1-1
abundance: NA
CDR3nt: TGTGCCAGCGGGAGCTTAAGGGGCACTGAAGCTTTCTTT
CDR3aa: CASGSLRGTEAFF

v_gene: TRBV7-9
d_gene: NA
j_gene: TRBJ2-2
abundance: once
CDR3nt: TGTGCCAGCAGCTCCCGGGACTTGGGGAACACCGGGGAGCTGTTTTTT
CDR3aa: CASSSRDLGNTGELFF

v_gene: TRBV18
d_gene: NA
j_gene: TRBJ2-5
abundance: NA
CDR3nt: TGTGCCAGCTCACCTCGTTTCCAAGAGACCCAGTACTTC
CDR3aa: CASSPRFQETQYF

v_gene: TRBV19
d_gene: TRBD1
j_gene: TRBJ1-2
abundance: NA
CDR3nt: TGTGCCAGTAGCCGGGACAGGGCGAGGGGCTACACCTTC
CDR3aa: CASSRDRARGYTF

v_gene: TRBV6-1
d_gene: NA
j_gene: TRBJ1-1
abundance: NA
CDR3nt: TGTGCCAGCACAAAGCCCAGGGGGAACACTGAAGCTTTCTTT
CDR3aa: CASTKPRGNTEAFF

v_gene: TRBV7-2
d_gene: NA
j_gene: TRBJ1-1
abundance: NA
CDR3nt: TGTGCCAGCAGCTTAGATTTTATTGGGAGGGGTGAAGCTTTCTTT
CDR3aa: CASSLDFIGRGEAFF

v_gene: TRBV28
d_gene: NA
j_gene: TRBJ2-7
abundance: NA
CDR3nt: TGTGCCAGCAGTTTGAGTGTAAGAGGCGAGCAGTACTTC
CDR3aa: CASSLSVRGEQYF

v_gene: TRBV18
d_gene: TRBD2
j_gene: TRBJ2-7
abundance: NA
CDR3nt: TGTGCCAGCTCACAGGGACTAGCGGGACGAACCGAGCAGTACTTC
CDR3aa: CASSQGLAGRTEQYF

v_gene: TRBV5-1
d_gene: NA
j_gene: TRBJ2-5
abundance: NA
CDR3nt: TGCGCCAGCAGCCAGGTCGGGGGTAGAGAGACCCAGTACTTC
CDR3aa: CASSQVGGRETQYF

v_gene: TRBV28
d_gene: NA
j_gene: TRBJ2-3
abundance: NA
CDR3nt: TGTGCCAGCAGTTTATTCCGGGCAGATACGCAGTATTTT
CDR3aa: CASSLFRADTQYF

v_gene: TRBV6-1
d_gene: NA
j_gene: TRBJ2-7
abundance: NA
CDR3nt: TGTGCCAGCAGTGAAGCGGATGTGTACGAGCAGTACTTC
CDR3aa: CASSEADVYEQYF

v_gene: TRBV5-1
d_gene: TRBD1
j_gene: TRBJ1-2
abundance: NA
CDR3nt: TGCGCCAGCAGCTTGGAAGGACAGGGGGGCTACACCTTC
CDR3aa: CASSLEGQGGYTF

v_gene: TRBV6-1
d_gene: NA
j_gene: TRBJ2-2
abundance: NA
CDR3nt: TGTGCCAGCAGTACCGGATACGCGAACACCGGGGAGCTGTTTTTT
CDR3aa: CASSTGYANTGELFF

v_gene: TRBV6-1
d_gene: NA
j_gene: TRBJ1-4
abundance: NA
CDR3nt: TGTGCCAGCCTGCTGGGGAACGGAAGAAAACTGTTTTTT
CDR3aa: CASLLGNGRKLFF

v_gene: TRBV7-9
d_gene: NA
j_gene: TRBJ1-6
abundance: NA
CDR3nt: TGTGCCAGCAGCCAAGACTCCTATAATTCACCCCTCCACTTT
CDR3aa: CASSQDSYNSPLHF

v_gene: TRBV7-3
d_gene: NA
j_gene: TRBJ1-1
abundance: NA
CDR3nt: TGTGCCAGGATCGAAGCTTTCTTT
CDR3aa: CARIEAFF

v_gene: TRBV7-8
d_gene: NA
j_gene: TRBJ1-1
abundance: NA
CDR3nt: TGTGCCAGCAGCTTAGCGCGTGCAGGGGAAGCTTTCTTT
CDR3aa: CASSLARAGEAFF

v_gene: TRBV28
d_gene: NA
j_gene: TRBJ2-3
abundance: NA
CDR3nt: TGTGCCAGCAGCTTACCGGGTAGCGGAAAAGGGGTTACGCAGTATTTT
CDR3aa: CASSLPGSGKGVTQYF

v_gene: TRBV28
d_gene: TRBD1
j_gene: TRBJ1-2
abundance: NA
CDR3nt: TGTGCCAGCAGTTTATCCGGACAGGACTATGGCTACACCTTC
CDR3aa: CASSLSGQDYGYTF

v_gene: TRBV11-1
d_gene: NA
j_gene: TRBJ1-1
abundance: NA
CDR3nt: TGTGCCAGCAGCTACCGAAACACTGAAGCTTTCTTT
CDR3aa: CASSYRNTEAFF

v_gene: TRBV28
d_gene: NA
j_gene: TRBJ1-2
abundance: once
CDR3nt: TGTGCCAGCAGCCGTTTGGGACTCTGGCAGGGCTACACCTTC
CDR3aa: CASSRLGLWQGYTF

v_gene: TRBV11-2
d_gene: TRBD2
j_gene: TRBJ2-5
abundance: NA
CDR3nt: TGTGCCAGCAGCTTAAATATAGCGGCGGGGGGGGCGGAGACCCAGTACTTC
CDR3aa: CASSLNIAAGGAETQYF

v_gene: TRBV6-1
d_gene: TRBD1
j_gene: TRBJ1-1
abundance: NA
CDR3nt: TGTGCCAGCAGTCGACAGGGGAACACTGAAGCTTTCTTT
CDR3aa: CASSRQGNTEAFF

v_gene: TRBV6-1
d_gene: TRBD1
j_gene: TRBJ1-1
abundance: NA
CDR3nt: TGTGCCAGCCGAAGACTTAGACAGGGAAGTGAAGCTTTCTTT
CDR3aa: CASRRLRQGSEAFF

v_gene: TRBV5-1
d_gene: NA
j_gene: TRBJ2-1
abundance: once
CDR3nt: TGCGCCAGCAGCTTGGGGGGCTCCTACAATGAGCAGTTCTTC
CDR3aa: CASSLGGSYNEQFF

v_gene: TRBV10-3
d_gene: NA
j_gene: TRBJ1-2
abundance: NA
CDR3nt: TGTGCCATCAGTGAGGGCTGGCAGGACTATGGCTACACCTTC
CDR3aa: CAISEGWQDYGYTF

v_gene: TRBV6-9
d_gene: NA
j_gene: TRBJ2-7
abundance: NA
CDR3nt: TGTGCCAGCAGGGGCAGGGGCGCGCAGTACTTC
CDR3aa: CASRGRGAQYF

v_gene: TRBV28
d_gene: NA
j_gene: TRBJ2-3
abundance: once
CDR3nt: TGTGCCAGCGGGAAACTTGGAGATACGCAGTATTTT
CDR3aa: CASGKLGDTQYF

v_gene: TRBV9
d_gene: NA
j_gene: TRBJ2-7
abundance: NA
CDR3nt: TGTGCCAGCAGCGCACCCGGGGCCACCTACGAGCAGTACTTC
CDR3aa: CASSAPGATYEQYF

v_gene: TRBV28
d_gene: NA
j_gene: TRBJ2-7
abundance: NA
CDR3nt: TGTGCCAGCAGATCAACTTTTGGTAGCTCCTACGAGCAGTACTTC
CDR3aa: CASRSTFGSSYEQYF

v_gene: TRBV18
d_gene: NA
j_gene: TRBJ2-7
abundance: NA
CDR3nt: TGTGCCAGCTCACCAGGGCAGGACTACGAGCAGTACTTC
CDR3aa: CASSPGQDYEQYF

v_gene: TRBV4-1
d_gene: TRBD1
j_gene: TRBJ1-1
abundance: NA
CDR3nt: TGCGCCAGCAGCCTTACAGGACAGGGGATCACTGAAGCTTTCTTT
CDR3aa: CASSLTGQGITEAFF

v_gene: TRBV10-3
d_gene: NA
j_gene: TRBJ1-4
abundance: few
CDR3nt: TGTGCCATCAGTGAGAGGGAGGGAAAACTGTTTTTT
CDR3aa: CAISEREGKLFF

v_gene: TRBV6-1
d_gene: TRBD1
j_gene: TRBJ1-4
abundance: NA
CDR3nt: TGTGCCAGCAGTGACTTGGACAGGGGCGCAGAAAAACTGTTTTTT
CDR3aa: CASSDLDRGAEKLFF

v_gene: TRBV30
d_gene: TRBD1
j_gene: TRBJ2-5
abundance: NA
CDR3nt: TGTGCCTGGAGTGTACGTTCTCGGGACAGCCGCTTCCAAGAGACCCAGTACTTC
CDR3aa: CAWSVRSRDSRFQETQYF

v_gene: TRBV6-1
d_gene: NA
j_gene: TRBJ2-7
abundance: NA
CDR3nt: TGTGCCAGCAGCTATAACCGATTGTTTGAGCAGTACTTC
CDR3aa: CASSYNRLFEQYF

v_gene: TRBV28
d_gene: TRBD2
j_gene: TRBJ2-3
abundance: NA
CDR3nt: TGTGCCAGCAGTCCTCTAGCGGCGTACTTGGATACGCAGTATTTT
CDR3aa: CASSPLAAYLDTQYF

v_gene: TRBV19
d_gene: TRBD2
j_gene: TRBJ2-2
abundance: NA
CDR3nt: TGTGCCAGTACCCCTGGAGGGAGGGACACCGGGGAGCTGTTTTTT
CDR3aa: CASTPGGRDTGELFF

v_gene: TRBV5-5
d_gene: NA
j_gene: TRBJ2-7
abundance: NA
CDR3nt: TGTGCCAGCAGCTTGGCCCCCGGGATCTACTACGAGCAGTACTTC
CDR3aa: CASSLAPGIYYEQYF

v_gene: TRBV10-3
d_gene: TRBD2
j_gene: TRBJ2-1
abundance: NA
CDR3nt: TGTGCCATCAGAAGGGAGGGGTACAATGAGCAGTTCTTC
CDR3aa: CAIRREGYNEQFF

v_gene: TRBV28
d_gene: NA
j_gene: TRBJ1-4
abundance: NA
CDR3nt: TGTGCCAGCAGTTCCCTGGGGGGGTTACTGTTTTTT
CDR3aa: CASSSLGGLLFF

v_gene: TRBV11-2
d_gene: NA
j_gene: TRBJ2-7
abundance: NA
CDR3nt: TGTGCCAGCAGCTCCCTTGACGGCTCCTACGAGCAGTACTTC
CDR3aa: CASSSLDGSYEQYF

v_gene: TRBV28
d_gene: TRBD1
j_gene: TRBJ2-1
abundance: once
CDR3nt: TGTGCCAGCAGTAGAGGGACAGGGATGAGCTCCTACAATGAGCAGTTCTTC
CDR3aa: CASSRGTGMSSYNEQFF

v_gene: TRBV14
d_gene: TRBD1
j_gene: TRBJ1-6
abundance: NA
CDR3nt: TGTGCCAGCATATCCCCGGGACAGGGTAATTCACCCCTCCACTTT
CDR3aa: CASISPGQGNSPLHF